This TCR beta chain was recovered during a study of cytomegalovirus exposure and HLA in healthy donors. Findings of the study overall: Reports described diagnosis of cytomegalovirus status by the classifier as highly specific and sensitive. The listing of roughly 160 TCR beta chains classed them as cytomegalovirus-associated.

Using immunoSEQ multiplex PCR, the repertoire was profiled, and TCRdb retains in-frame clones only, with some absent. The sample lists 200,000 or so clones, 84% occurring once. Between the trimmed V and J ends, which lost 4 bases and 3 bases, there was a span of 10 bases. This CDR3 spans 14 amino acids. Looked up from germline, CDR1 is LGHNA and CDR2 is YNFKEQ. This clone was picked up many times. Its specificity is unknown. This TCR was sampled from a man younger than 35 in good health and CMV-seropositive. This chain links TRBV4-2 with TRBJ2-1, with a tentative D call TRBD1 (5 bases). The sample taken for sequencing was PBMCs. CDR3 region: CASSPGTGYNEQFF. Written as DNA, the CDR3 is TGTGCCAGCAGCCCAGGAACAGGCTACAATGAGCAGTTCTTC.